The 30 T cell receptor beta chains below were found in one sample sequenced in a study of post-analysis software for immune sequencing data. Study findings and constraints: Five TRBV segments, including TRBV5-6, TRBV5-1 and TRBV20-1, were more frequent in patients than controls.

These receptors' targets are unknown. The TCR beta cDNA libraries contained unique molecular identifiers. Each CDR3 protein is one row after TCRdb ran MiXCR on the PCR reads. The sample contains fewer than 550,000 distinct CDR3 sequences, roughly 34% of which appear only once. Source material: blood. Receptors originate from a girl aged 2 to 17 with multiple sclerosis.

This clonotype was seen a handful of times. The chain employs TRBV7-2 and TRBJ1-2; D gene uncertain. The CDR3 is 15 residues long. Germline CDR1 SGHTA, CDR2 FQGNSA. Trimming shortened V by 5 bases and J by 4 bases, and 17 bases separated the two germline ends. The CDR3 is CASSPKPSFTYGYTF. The CDR3 nucleotides are TGTGCCAGCAGCCCAAAACCCTCCTTTACCTATGGCTACACCTTC. Together with reference TRBV7-2 and TRBJ1-2, the CDR3 gives the full variable domain: GAGVSQSPSNKVTEKGKDVELRCDPISGHTALYWYRQSLGQGLEFLIYFQGNSAPDKSGLPSDRFSAERTGGSVSTLTIQRTQQEDSAVYLCASSPKPSFTYGYTFGSGTRLTVV.

This chain joins TRBV12-3 or TRBV12-4 and TRBJ1-2; 7 bases are shared with TRBD1. Unmatched junction bases numbered 9, after V lost 5 bases and J lost 6 bases. The CDR3 covers 14 residues. The CDR3 region has the DNA TGTGCCAGCAGTCCTAATGCCGGGACAGATGGCTACACCTTC. Translation: CASSPNAGTDGYTF.

The chain joins TRBV7-9 to TRBJ1-4; TRBD1 matches at 7 bases. This CDR3 comprises 13 residues. Germline values: CDR1 SEHNR, CDR2 FQNEAQ (reference sequence). The V and J ends lost 1 base and 11 bases, in that order; junction bases with no gene match: 4. The CDR3 here is CASSLGAGGKLFF. CDR3 DNA: TGTGCCAGCAGCTTAGGGGCAGGGGGTAAACTGTTTTTT.

V is TRBV6-5 and J is TRBJ1-3; 10 bases are shared with TRBD1. This CDR3 has 14 amino acids. Germline CDR1 MNHEY, CDR2 SVGAGI. The V and J ends lost 10 bases and 0 bases, in that order; junction bases with no gene match: 3. DNA of the CDR3: TGTGCCACCGGGACAGGGGTCTCTGGAAACACCATATATTTT. Its protein is CATGTGVSGNTIYF.

The J gene is TRBJ1-3, the V gene TRBV29-1; tentative D call: TRBD1 (5 bases). The CDR3 extends over 14 amino acids. V lost 3 bases to trimming and J lost 0 bases, with 9 bases between them. CDR1 is SQVTM and CDR2 is ANQGSEA in the germline V gene. The CDR3 loop is CSVEQGGSGNTIYF. DNA for the CDR3: TGCAGCGTTGAGCAGGGTGGCTCTGGAAACACCATATATTTT.

This clonotype was seen repeatedly, ten times or more. CDR3 amino acids: CASSRLAGGQETQYF. CDR3 DNA sequence: TGTGCCAGCAGTCGACTAGCGGGGGGCCAAGAGACCCAGTACTTC. The chain recombines TRBV3-1 with TRBJ2-5, with 13 bases aligning to TRBD2. This CDR3 has 15 residues. CDR1 is LGHDT and CDR2 is YNNKEL in the germline V gene (reference sequence). V trimming: 6 bases; J trimming: 1 base; junction bases outside the gene matches: 2.

The CDR3 region is CASSVVRGDTDTQYF. The CDR3 nucleotides read TGTGCCAGCAGCGTAGTTCGGGGGGACACAGATACGCAGTATTTT. The J gene is TRBJ2-3, the V gene TRBV9, with 7 bases identical to TRBD2. Germline CDR1 is SGDLS and CDR2 is YYNGEE. This CDR3 comprises 15 residues. Trimming removed 0 bases from V and 2 bases from J; junction bases left unmatched: 3.

The chain joins TRBV9 to TRBJ2-7; no firm D call. The CDR3 covers 15 residues. V was shortened by 4 bases and J by 0 bases, with 14 bases between the two germline ends. CDR1 is SGDLS and CDR2 is YYNGEE in the germline V gene. The CDR3 coding sequence is TGTGCCAGCAGCCTGGACGGTTTCAGCTCCTACGAGCAGTACTTC. It translates to CASSLDGFSSYEQYF.

Many counts were recorded for this clonotype. The J gene is TRBJ2-3, the V gene TRBV6-1; D remains ambiguous. The CDR3 is 13 amino acids. V lost 0 bases and J lost 2, with 3 bases in between. Germline-derived CDR1 and CDR2 are MNHNS and SASEGT. CDR3 residues: CASSEAYTDTQYF. CDR3 DNA sequence: TGTGCCAGCAGTGAAGCCTACACAGATACGCAGTATTTT.

This clonotype appeared a few times. The rearrangement uses TRBV2 and TRBJ2-7; D unresolved. The CDR3 has 13 residues. Trimming cost V 8 bases and J 0 bases, with 11 bases left between them. CDR1 and CDR2 (germline): SNHLY, FYNNEI. Written as DNA, the CDR3 is TGTGCCAGCCTCGGACGGAGCTCCTACGAGCAGTACTTC. It translates to CASLGRSSYEQYF.

This clonotype was seen more than once but under ten times. The chain links TRBV12-3 or TRBV12-4 to TRBJ2-3, with D tentatively TRBD1 or TRBD2 (7 bases each). This CDR3 is built from 15 residues. Trimming pared 3 bases from V and 4 bases from J, leaving 14 bases between. The CDR3 spells CASSLGGGAADTQYF. The CDR3, as DNA: TGTGCCAGCAGTTTGGGAGGGGGCGCGGCAGATACGCAGTATTTT.

A single count supports this clonotype. The rearrangement uses TRBV20-1 and TRBJ1-1; D gene uncertain. Germline V gives CDR1 DFQATT, CDR2 SNEGSKA (reference sequence). V lost 3 bases, J lost 0 bases, and 11 bases lay in between. The CDR3 totals 14 residues. CDR3 sequence (DNA): TGCAGTGCTAGGCGGCAGACGCTGAACACTGAAGCTTTCTTT. Amino acids: CSARRQTLNTEAFF.

This clonotype was seen many times. The rearrangement uses TRBV2 and TRBJ2-1, with TRBD1 matching 12 bases. The V gene's germline CDR1 is SNHLY and CDR2 FYNNEI. The CDR3 totals 15 residues. J was trimmed by 8 bases and V by 4 bases; bases with no gene match: 6. In DNA form, the CDR3 reads TGTGCCAGCAGTGTCCGGGACAGGGGGCTCGATGAGCAGTTCTTC. As protein: CASSVRDRGLDEQFF.

This clonotype showed up just a few times. This rearrangement joins TRBV12-3 or TRBV12-4 to TRBJ2-5; 12 bases map to TRBD2. The CDR3 is 15 amino acids. The J segment lost 5 bases and the V segment lost 6 bases, leaving 7 bases of the junction unmatched. The CDR3, as DNA: TGTGCCAGCAGGCGGACTAGCGGGGAGTGGGAGACCCAGTACTTC. It encodes CASRRTSGEWETQYF.

A few counts support this clonotype. The V gene is TRBV6-1, the J gene TRBJ2-5; possible D gene TRBD1, 6 bases. V was clipped by 1 base and J by 4 bases, with 16 bases between them. The CDR3 is made up of 16 amino acids. CDR1 is MNHNS and CDR2 is SASEGT in the germline V gene. In DNA, the CDR3 is TGTGCCAGCAGTGAAGTTGGACAGTCATCGGGAGAGACCCAGTACTTC. Translating gives CASSEVGQSSGETQYF.

This clonotype has more than one count but fewer than ten. This sequence joins TRBV20-1 and TRBJ1-5; no firm D call. Germline V gene sequence: CDR1 DFQATT, CDR2 SNEGSKA (reference sequence). The CDR3 length is 12 residues. With 5 bases removed from V and 9 bases from J, the gap between germline ends came to 14 bases. The CDR3 nucleotides are TGCAGTGCTGACACAGAGGGCCCGCCCCAGCATTTT. It specifies CSADTEGPPQHF.

Ten or more counts support this clonotype. The chain recombines TRBV29-1 with TRBJ1-2; D is unresolved. V was cut by 5 bases and J by 3 bases, with 7 bases left in between. The CDR3 covers 11 residues. The germline gives CDR1 SQVTM, CDR2 ANQGSEA. CDR3 bases: TGCAGCGTTCCAAAAGACTATGGCTACACCTTC. Protein: CSVPKDYGYTF.

This clonotype was observed a few times. Sequence at one end of the junction differs from germline and may be a read error. The chain recombines TRBV4-1 with TRBJ1-2; D is ambiguous. Germline CDR1 MGHRA, CDR2 YSYEKL. The CDR3 consists of 11 residues. The CDR3, as DNA: TGCGCCAGCAGCCATTACTACGGCTACACCTTC. Translation: CASSHYYGYTF.

CDR3 in DNA: TGCGCCAGCAGGATTTCGGGTACCTACAATGAGCAGTACTTC. Its translation is CASRISGTYNEQYF. The chain uses TRBV5-1 and TRBJ2-1; D unclear. The DNA matches TRBJ2-7 better at its end, which makes the J call doubtful. Germline-derived CDR1 and CDR2 are SGHRS and YFSETQ. The CDR3 loop spans 14 amino acids.

In its sample, this clonotype was seen many times. The chain recombines TRBV20-1 with TRBJ2-7; D not certain. V was shortened by 3 bases and J by 5 bases, with 5 bases between the two germline ends. The length of the CDR3 is 10 residues. Looked up from germline, CDR1 is DFQATT and CDR2 is SNEGSKA (reference sequence). This CDR3 is CSASDHEQYF. Written as DNA, the CDR3 is TGCAGTGCTAGTGACCACGAGCAGTACTTC.

This chain connects TRBV10-3 to TRBJ2-7; 8 bases line up with TRBD1. There are 15 residues in the CDR3. V was clipped by 4 bases and J by 5 bases; unmatched bases: 10. Germline-derived CDR1 and CDR2 are ENHRY and SYGVKD. CDR3 bases: TGTGCCATCAGTGTTGACAGGGGTGATACTGACGAGCAGTACTTC. It is translated as CAISVDRGDTDEQYF.

This clonotype has a handful of counts. This CDR3 reads CSVEKGTSGGPSRVGQFF. The CDR3 nucleotides read TGCAGCGTTGAAAAGGGGACTAGCGGGGGCCCTTCTAGAGTAGGGCAGTTCTTC. The chain links TRBV29-1 to TRBJ2-1; 14 positions match TRBD2. This CDR3 contains 18 residues. CDR1 SQVTM and CDR2 ANQGSEA come from the germline V gene. With V trimmed by 2 bases and J by 12 bases, 18 bases remained unmatched.

The chain is built from TRBV6-1 and TRBJ2-7; D is ambiguous. CDR3 length: 13 amino acids. Trimming removed 2 bases at V and 0 bases at J, with 5 bases between. Germline CDR1 MNHNS, CDR2 SASEGT. CDR3 residues: CASSEPASYEQYF. Written as DNA, the CDR3 is TGTGCCAGCAGTGAACCGGCCTCCTACGAGCAGTACTTC.

This clonotype was detected only a few times. V is TRBV7-2 and J is TRBJ2-5; D is unresolved. CDR1 is SGHTA, CDR2 FQGNSA, per germline. This CDR3 region has 14 residues. Trimming pared 7 bases from V and 1 base from J, leaving 13 bases between. The CDR3 loop reads CASKRRAAQETQYF. Written as DNA, the CDR3 is TGTGCCAGCAAACGAAGGGCAGCCCAAGAGACCCAGTACTTC.

V is TRBV5-1 and J is TRBJ1-1; D not certain. This CDR3 has 13 residues. Trimming left V 2 bases short and J 4 bases short, with 9 bases between. The germline gives CDR1 SGHRS, CDR2 YFSETQ. CDR3: CASSFYLGTEAFF. DNA of the CDR3: TGCGCCAGCAGCTTTTATCTGGGCACTGAAGCTTTCTTT.

The rearrangement joins TRBV20-1 to TRBJ1-5, with TRBD1 matching over 10 bases. Germline trimming cut 6 bases from V and 5 bases from J; bases unmatched to any gene: 4. Germline CDR1 is DFQATT and CDR2 is SNEGSKA (reference sequence). This CDR3 has 13 amino acids. The CDR3 region is CSATGTGDQPQHF. The CDR3 DNA reads as TGCAGTGCGACCGGGACAGGGGATCAGCCCCAGCATTTT.

The chain's CDR3 is CASSLEGRSSNQPQHF. CDR3 coding DNA: TGTGCCAGCAGCTTAGAGGGCAGGAGTAGCAATCAGCCCCAGCATTTT. The chain links TRBV7-8 to TRBJ1-5; D is ambiguous. In germline, CDR1 is SGHVS, CDR2 FQNEAQ. V dropped 1 base and J dropped 0 bases, with 10 bases sitting between them. The CDR3 contains 16 residues.

Regarding this clonotype: The junction shows a germline mismatch at one end, possibly a read error. The rearrangement joins TRBV6-5 to TRBJ2-1; 9 nucleotides match TRBD2. Germline V gene data show CDR1 as MNHEY and CDR2 as SVGAGI. This CDR3 contains 17 residues. Here the CDR3 reads CACSYPGNSGGWDEQFF. In DNA, the CDR3 is TGTGCCTGCAGTTACCCCGGGAATAGCGGGGGTTGGGATGAGCAGTTCTTC.

V usage is TRBV4-1 and J usage is TRBJ2-5, with D possibly being TRBD1 (5 bases). The DNA matches TRBJ2-7 better at its end, which makes the J call doubtful. There are 15 residues in the CDR3. CDR1 is MGHRA, CDR2 YSYEKL, per germline. The CDR3 is CASSQTEFASDEQYF. DNA for the CDR3: TGCGCCAGCAGCCAGACAGAGTTTGCTTCCGACGAGCAGTACTTC.

The chain couples TRBV20-1 to TRBJ1-5; a weak D match, TRBD1 (5 bases). CDR3 size: 12 residues. V was trimmed by 6 bases and J by 5 bases, leaving 11 bases between them. Per germline, CDR1 DFQATT and CDR2 SNEGSKA (reference sequence). CDR3 sequence (DNA): TGCAGTGCAGTGCAGGGCGATCAGCCCCAGCATTTT. Translated: CSAVQGDQPQHF.